This T cell receptor (beta chain) was documented in a study of OX40 agonist ivuxolimab in advanced cancers. Study-level information: In this cohort, patients received ivuxolimab, an agonistic anti-OX40 (CD134) antibody. Across the patients, intravenous ivuxolimab was delivered every 2 weeks at 0.01 to 10 mg/kg. General study findings and limits: There was clonal expansion of CD4+ and CD8+ blood T cells by week 6 at 0.1 to 3.0 mg/kg.

About this clone: The antigen remains undetermined.

Produced via immunoSEQ multiplex PCR; TCRdb's table is partial and in-frame only. There are over 45,000 clones in the sample; roughly 85% occur only once, and about 9.8% lies in the top ten. The specimen was CD4+ or CD8+ T cells sorted from blood, collected in a trial of the OX40 agonist ivuxolimab. The clonotype was recovered from an adult with an advanced solid tumor such as melanoma, head and neck, liver or kidney cancer.

The CDR3 loop reads CASSYSQNGQNEKLFF. In nucleotides, the CDR3 is TGTGCCAGCAGTTACTCGCAAAACGGACAGAATGAAAAACTGTTTTTT. The chain recombines TRBV6-5 with TRBJ1-4; D is possibly TRBD1 (6 bases). V lost 0 bases to trimming and J lost 5 bases, with 13 bases between them. This CDR3 comprises 16 residues. In germline, CDR1 is MNHEY, CDR2 SVGAGI.